These T cell receptor beta chains were read from a single sample in a study of cytomegalovirus exposure and HLA in healthy donors. Only in-frame clones appear in the TCRdb table, and some are missing; sequencing was by immunoSEQ multiplex PCR. The data show fewer than 180,000 clones, with 75% to 85% seen just once and roughly 4% held by the top ten. The material sequenced was PBMCs. The receptors were sampled from a human donor in good health. Both conserved end residues are part of each CDR3. The D gene is left open where the match is weak. Not every row has a clone size; where given, it reads once, few, many or a size class.

DNA	CDR3	D	length	size	J	V
TGTTCCAGCAGCTCAGGGGGGACCCTAGCTTTCTTT	CSSSSGGTLAFF	TRBD1	12	-	TRBJ1-1	TRBV7-9
TGTGCCGTGGCCCCCGGAGGCAATCAGCCCCAGCATTTT	CAVAPGGNQPQHF	-	13	many	TRBJ1-5	TRBV30
TGTGCCAGCAGTTTAGGTCGGGTTGGGGAAAAACTGTTTTTT	CASSLGRVGEKLFF	-	14	-	TRBJ1-4	TRBV27
TGTGCCAGCAGTCAGGGTTGGAATGGCTACACCTTC	CASSQGWNGYTF	-	12	-	TRBJ1-2	TRBV6-1
TGTGCTAGTGGTTTAGGGGCTTCAAAGCTGGAGACCCAGTACTTC	CASGLGASKLETQYF	-	15	-	TRBJ2-5	TRBV12-5
TGTGCCAGCAGGACAGGGGGGGCGCAGTATTTT	CASRTGGAQYF	TRBD1	11	-	TRBJ2-3	TRBV2
TGTGCCAGCAGTTCAAAGGGACAGATCTACGAGCAGTACTTC	CASSSKGQIYEQYF	TRBD1	14	-	TRBJ2-7	TRBV27
TGTGCCAGCAGTAAAGGGAGCCAGACCCAGTACTTC	CASSKGSQTQYF	-	12	-	TRBJ2-5	TRBV6-6
TGTGCCAGCAGCCCACGACAGGGGGCAACTGGAAACACCATATATTTT	CASSPRQGATGNTIYF	TRBD1	16	once	TRBJ1-3	TRBV14
TGTGCCAGCAGCTCCGGGAGAACCACCTACGAGCAGTACTTC	CASSSGRTTYEQYF	-	14	-	TRBJ2-7	TRBV5-4
TGTGCCAGTAACAGGGGAGGTAACGATTTGTTCGATGAGCAGTTCTTC	CASNRGGNDLFDEQFF	-	16	-	TRBJ2-1	TRBV19
TGTGCCAGCAGCTTCCGGGACAGGGGGTGGGATGAGCAGTTCTTC	CASSFRDRGWDEQFF	TRBD1	15	once	TRBJ2-1	TRBV7-9
TGCAGCGTTGAAGCTGGACAGGGTGGTGAAAAACTGTTTTTT	CSVEAGQGGEKLFF	TRBD1	14	once	TRBJ1-4	TRBV29-1
TGTGCCAGCTCCTCCCAGACGGGGAAAGAGACCCAGTACTTC	CASSSQTGKETQYF	-	14	once	TRBJ2-5	TRBV5-4
TGTGCCAGCAGTGCCCCCGGGACAGGTTACAATGAGCAGTTCTTC	CASSAPGTGYNEQFF	TRBD1	15	-	TRBJ2-1	TRBV2
TGTGCCAGCAGCTTATTAGGCGGGGGGGCCAAAAATGAGCAGTTCTTC	CASSLLGGGAKNEQFF	TRBD2	16	once	TRBJ2-1	TRBV7-6
TGTGCCAGCAGTCGACTAGCGGGGGCCCAAGAGACCCAGTACTTC	CASSRLAGAQETQYF	TRBD2	15	-	TRBJ2-5	TRBV28
TGTGCCAGCAGCCAAGCCGGTATCTATGGCTACACCTTC	CASSQAGIYGYTF	-	13	-	TRBJ1-2	TRBV14
TGTGCCAGTAGTATCGACAGGGGTGGAGGCATAAAACTGTTTTTT	CASSIDRGGGIKLFF	TRBD1	15	-	TRBJ1-4	TRBV19
TGTGCCACCAGCTTCCGGACTAGCGGGGGGCCGGCCTACGAGCAGTACTTC	CATSFRTSGGPAYEQYF	TRBD2	17	-	TRBJ2-7	TRBV15
TGCAGCGTTGAAGTGTATCGTTCGCGGGAGATCAATGAGCAGTTCTTC	CSVEVYRSREINEQFF	TRBD2	16	-	TRBJ2-1	TRBV29-1
TGCGCCAGCAGCTCCGGACAGCTGAATTACTCTGGAAACACCATATATTTT	CASSSGQLNYSGNTIYF	-	17	-	TRBJ1-3	TRBV5-1
TGTGCCAGCAGTTTCCTTACGTCTGGACACTCCTACGAGCAGTACTTC	CASSFLTSGHSYEQYF	-	16	-	TRBJ2-7	TRBV27
TGTGCCAGTAGTATAGTCCTGAGCGGGAGAGCCTACGAGCAGTACTTC	CASSIVLSGRAYEQYF	TRBD2	16	-	TRBJ2-7	TRBV19
TGCGCCAGCAGCCCCCAAACAGGGGGCGCGGGCTACACCTTC	CASSPQTGGAGYTF	TRBD1	14	-	TRBJ1-2	TRBV5-1
TGTGCCAGCTCACCAGTAGCTAGAATCCATGAGCAGTTCTTC	CASSPVARIHEQFF	-	14	-	TRBJ2-1	TRBV18
TGTGCCAGCAGCACTCTAGCGGGGGGGACAGGGGAGCTGTTTTTT	CASSTLAGGTGELFF	TRBD2	15	-	TRBJ2-2	TRBV7-6
TGTGCCAGTAGTGACCCAGGGGGCGCAGCTGGAAACACCATATATTTT	CASSDPGGAAGNTIYF	TRBD1	16	-	TRBJ1-3	TRBV19
TGCGCCAGCAGCCAAGGTCTTCCTGCCGCGGTTATTCAGCCCCAGCATTTT	CASSQGLPAAVIQPQHF	-	17	-	TRBJ1-5	TRBV4-1
TGTGCCAGCTCGTATACCCGAGGCAGACAAGAGACCCAGTACTTC	CASSYTRGRQETQYF	-	15	-	TRBJ2-5	TRBV2